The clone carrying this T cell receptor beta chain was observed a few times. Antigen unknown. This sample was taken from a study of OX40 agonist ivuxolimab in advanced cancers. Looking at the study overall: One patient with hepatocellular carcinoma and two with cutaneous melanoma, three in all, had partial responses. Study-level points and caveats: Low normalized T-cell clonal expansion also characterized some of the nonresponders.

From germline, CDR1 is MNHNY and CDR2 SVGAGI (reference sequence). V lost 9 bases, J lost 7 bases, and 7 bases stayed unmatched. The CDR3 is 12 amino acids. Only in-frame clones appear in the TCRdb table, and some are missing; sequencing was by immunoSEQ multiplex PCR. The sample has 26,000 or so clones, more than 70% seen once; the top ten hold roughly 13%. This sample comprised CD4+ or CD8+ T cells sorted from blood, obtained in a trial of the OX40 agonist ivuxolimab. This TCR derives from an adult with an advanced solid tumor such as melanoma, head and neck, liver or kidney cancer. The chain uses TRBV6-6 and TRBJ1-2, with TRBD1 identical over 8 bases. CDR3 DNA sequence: TGTGCCAGTACAACAGGGGGAATTGGCTACACCTTC. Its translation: CASTTGGIGYTF.